The text below deals with one TCR beta chain. Its antigen is still unknown. This record comes from a study of PD-1 blockade in classical Hodgkin lymphoma. Turning to the study itself: Nivolumab was given intravenously to patients at 3 mg/kg every 2 weeks.

Study-wide results and caveats: By C4D1 there was a significant rise in CD4+ TCR diversity but not in CD8+ TCR diversity. Exclusion removed patients who began nivolumab under 1 year after ASCT.

Patients all relapsed after autologous stem cell transplantation, and there was variation in brentuximab vedotin exposure. The repertoire was sequenced with immunoSEQ multiplex PCR; TCRdb's copy has only in-frame clones and lacks some. The table lists more than 35,000 clones, less than 85% of them singletons, with less than 20% in the top ten. The CDR3 loop spans 13 amino acids. Trimming cost V 3 bases and J 6 bases; bases outside gene matches: 2. Germline CDR1 reads SGHAT; CDR2 reads FQNNGV. Here the sequenced sample was peripheral blood mononuclear cells (PBMCs), taken before the second cycle of nivolumab. The clonotype originates from a human donor with classical Hodgkin lymphoma. The chain carries TRBV11-2 and TRBJ2-7; 10 nucleotides agree with TRBD1. The CDR3 reads CASSFGTGVEQYF. In DNA form, the CDR3 reads TGTGCCAGCAGCTTCGGGACAGGGGTCGAGCAGTACTTC.